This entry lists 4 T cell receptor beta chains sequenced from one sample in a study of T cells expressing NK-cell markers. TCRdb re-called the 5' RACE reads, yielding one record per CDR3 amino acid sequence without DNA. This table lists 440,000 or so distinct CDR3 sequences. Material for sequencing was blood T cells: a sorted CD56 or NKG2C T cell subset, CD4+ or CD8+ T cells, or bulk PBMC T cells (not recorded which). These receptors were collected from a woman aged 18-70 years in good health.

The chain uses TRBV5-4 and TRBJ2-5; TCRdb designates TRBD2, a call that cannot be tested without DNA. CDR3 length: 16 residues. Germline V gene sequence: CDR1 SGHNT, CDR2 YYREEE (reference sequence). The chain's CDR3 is CASSLEVAGGPETQYF.

The CDR3 sequence is CASSNPLAGDTDTQYF. V usage is TRBV6-1 and J usage is TRBJ2-3; checking the TCRdb D call of TRBD2 is not possible without DNA. This CDR3 has 16 amino acids. Germline CDR1 reads MNHNS; CDR2 reads SASEGT.

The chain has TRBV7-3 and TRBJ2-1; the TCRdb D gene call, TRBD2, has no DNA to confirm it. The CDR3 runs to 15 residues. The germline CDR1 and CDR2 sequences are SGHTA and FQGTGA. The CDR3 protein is CASSPRASGYNEQFF.

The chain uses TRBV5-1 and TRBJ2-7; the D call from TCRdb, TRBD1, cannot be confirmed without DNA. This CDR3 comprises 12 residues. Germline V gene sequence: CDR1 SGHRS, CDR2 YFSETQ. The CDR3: CASHGGSGEQYF.